This is a list of T cell receptor beta chains from one sample in a study of cytomegalovirus exposure and HLA in healthy donors. The data were produced by immunoSEQ multiplex PCR, yet TCRdb's version contains in-frame clones alone and is incomplete. The table includes more than 80,000 clones, 55% to 75% detected once. Sequences were obtained from PBMCs. The receptors were sampled from a man aged 55 to 70 in good health and CMV-seronegative. Both conserved end residues are part of each CDR3. D genes are given only for firm matches. Rows may omit the clone size; those that give it use once, few, many or a size class.

j_gene,abundance,v_gene,d_gene,CDR3aa,CDR3nt
TRBJ2-1,once,TRBV15,TRBD1,CATRGRQGASANEQFF,TGTGCCACCAGGGGAAGACAGGGGGCCAGTGCAAATGAGCAGTTCTTC
TRBJ1-1,NA,TRBV28,TRBD1,CASRFPAGGLGEAFF,TGTGCCAGCAGGTTCCCGGCAGGGGGCTTGGGTGAAGCTTTCTTT
TRBJ2-2,NA,TRBV5-6,NA,CASSFAGRGTGELFF,TGTGCCAGCAGCTTCGCAGGGCGAGGCACCGGGGAGCTGTTTTTT
TRBJ2-7,NA,TRBV28,NA,CASFLAAEREQYF,TGTGCCAGCTTCCTGGCGGCGGAGCGGGAGCAGTACTTC
TRBJ2-2,NA,TRBV5-6,NA,CASSLELVGELFF,TGTGCCAGCAGCTTGGAACTAGTCGGGGAGCTGTTTTTT
TRBJ1-2,NA,TRBV11-1,NA,CASSPTRTSFYGYTF,TGTGCCAGCAGCCCCACTCGGACAAGCTTCTATGGCTACACCTTC
TRBJ2-7,NA,TRBV7-9,TRBD1,CASSRHGQGARYEQYF,TGTGCCAGCAGCCGACACGGACAGGGGGCGAGATACGAGCAGTACTTC
TRBJ2-6,NA,TRBV15,TRBD1,CATSGPGQGISGANVLTF,TGTGCCACCAGCGGTCCGGGACAGGGGATATCTGGGGCCAACGTCCTGACTTTC
TRBJ1-2,NA,TRBV9,NA,CASSVGQGTHGYTF,TGTGCCAGCAGCGTAGGTCAGGGGACCCATGGCTACACCTTC
TRBJ2-7,NA,TRBV29-1,TRBD2,CSVEDGLAGGYEQYF,TGCAGCGTTGAGGATGGACTAGCGGGAGGCTACGAGCAGTACTTC
TRBJ2-7,NA,TRBV4-1,TRBD2,CASSPSGTSGYEQYF,TGCGCCAGCAGCCCCTCCGGGACTAGCGGCTACGAGCAGTACTTC
TRBJ1-2,NA,TRBV7-9,TRBD1,CASSLGTGQGAHGYTF,TGTGCCAGCAGCTTAGGCACGGGACAGGGGGCGCACGGCTACACCTTC
TRBJ2-3,NA,TRBV29-1,TRBD2,CSAGGRVLTDTQYF,TGCAGCGCGGGGGGGAGGGTTTTGACAGATACGCAGTATTTT
TRBJ2-3,NA,TRBV5-1,TRBD2,CASSLAGTTDTQYF,TGCGCCAGCAGCTTAGCGGGAACCACAGATACGCAGTATTTT
TRBJ1-1,NA,TRBV12-5,NA,CASGLVVVRNTEAFF,TGTGCTAGTGGTTTGGTAGTAGTCCGGAACACTGAAGCTTTCTTT
TRBJ2-5,NA,TRBV6-5,TRBD2,CASRLGLAGETQYF,TGTGCCAGCAGGCTAGGACTAGCGGGCGAGACCCAGTACTTC
TRBJ1-4,NA,TRBV11-3,TRBD1,CASSLGWSGYGTGAEKLFF,TGTGCCAGCAGCTTAGGGTGGAGCGGTTATGGGACAGGGGCTGAAAAACTGTTTTTT
TRBJ1-5,few,TRBV28,NA,CASSLDRYQPQHF,TGTGCCAGCAGTCTTGACAGGTATCAGCCCCAGCATTTT
TRBJ1-2,NA,TRBV2,NA,CASITGLSLDYGYTF,TGTGCCAGCATTACGGGACTGTCCTTGGACTATGGCTACACCTTC
TRBJ2-1,NA,TRBV7-3,TRBD2,CASSLVASGRLTEQFF,TGTGCCAGCAGCTTAGTCGCTAGCGGGAGGTTAACTGAGCAGTTCTTC
TRBJ1-3,few,TRBV6-5,NA,CASSTRGIGGNTIYF,TGTGCCAGCAGTACCAGGGGAATAGGAGGAAACACCATATATTTT
TRBJ1-4,once,TRBV28,NA,CASSLSGATNEKLFF,TGTGCCAGCAGTTTATCGGGTGCAACTAATGAAAAACTGTTTTTT
TRBJ1-5,NA,TRBV4-1,TRBD1,CASSQGTTGARNQPQHF,TGCGCCAGCAGCCAGGGCACGACAGGGGCGCGCAATCAGCCCCAGCATTTT
TRBJ1-1,few,TRBV7-6,TRBD1,CASSLLGAGTAIKAFF,TGTGCCAGCAGCTTGCTAGGGGCCGGGACAGCCATTAAAGCTTTCTTT
TRBJ1-4,NA,TRBV27,TRBD1,CASRARDRGRVEPNEKLFF,TGTGCCAGCAGGGCCCGCGACAGGGGGCGAGTTGAGCCTAATGAAAAACTGTTTTTT
TRBJ1-1,NA,TRBV12-5,NA,CASGFRRTVNTEAFF,TGTGCTAGTGGTTTCCGCCGGACAGTGAACACTGAAGCTTTCTTT
TRBJ1-1,NA,TRBV5-1,NA,CASSLVADGSMNTEAFF,TGCGCCAGCAGCTTGGTTGCAGACGGGAGCATGAACACTGAAGCTTTCTTT
TRBJ2-2,NA,TRBV19,TRBD1,CASSHRGGELFF,TGTGCCAGTAGTCACAGGGGGGGGGAGCTGTTTTTT
TRBJ1-5,NA,TRBV6-1,TRBD1,CASSEGQGNQPQHF,TGTGCCAGCAGTGAGGGACAGGGGAATCAGCCCCAGCATTTT
TRBJ2-6,NA,TRBV28,TRBD1,CASSEGGAGANVLTF,TGTGCCAGCAGTGAAGGGGGCGCTGGGGCCAACGTCCTGACTTTC
TRBJ1-1,NA,TRBV6-5,TRBD1,CASSYIGTGVNTEAFF,TGTGCCAGCAGTTACATCGGGACAGGGGTGAACACTGAAGCTTTCTTT
TRBJ1-1,NA,TRBV15,TRBD1,CATSQGTGDLIMNTEAFF,TGTGCCACCAGTCAGGGGACAGGGGACCTGATCATGAACACTGAAGCTTTCTTT
TRBJ2-6,NA,TRBV2,TRBD1,CASSYTGTGLGPSGANVLTF,TGTGCCAGCAGTTATACCGGGACAGGGCTGGGCCCCTCTGGGGCCAACGTCCTGACTTTC
TRBJ2-7,NA,TRBV6-1,TRBD2,CASSLAGGTYEQYF,TGTGCCAGCAGTCTAGCGGGAGGTACCTACGAGCAGTACTTC
TRBJ1-5,few,TRBV6-5,NA,CASRDWAGNQPQHF,TGTGCCAGCAGGGATTGGGCTGGGAATCAGCCCCAGCATTTT
TRBJ2-1,NA,TRBV2,TRBD1,CASRGQGLRRNEQFF,TGTGCCAGCAGGGGACAGGGGCTTCGTCGGAATGAGCAGTTCTTC
TRBJ2-7,few,TRBV10-1,TRBD2,CASSESGTSYEQYF,TGCGCCAGCAGTGAGTCGGGGACTAGCTACGAGCAGTACTTC
TRBJ1-6,few,TRBV27,NA,CASSLNQGSPLHF,TGTGCCAGCAGTTTAAACCAGGGCTCACCCCTCCACTTT
TRBJ2-7,NA,TRBV19,NA,CASRNDAGTSYEQYF,TGTGCCAGTAGGAACGACGCGGGGACCTCCTACGAGCAGTACTTC
TRBJ1-6,NA,TRBV6-4,TRBD1,CASSLGQPNSPLHF,TGTGCCAGCAGCCTGGGACAGCCTAATTCACCCCTCCACTTT
TRBJ2-7,NA,TRBV6-5,TRBD1,CASRTGQGYEQYF,TGTGCCAGCAGGACGGGACAGGGATACGAGCAGTACTTC
TRBJ2-6,NA,TRBV10-3,TRBD1,CAISYRGAGANVLTF,TGTGCCATCAGCTACAGGGGTGCTGGGGCCAACGTCCTGACTTTC